This is a list of T cell receptor beta chains from one sample in a study of CD8+ T cells in alopecia areata. Assay: immunoSEQ multiplex PCR; the TCRdb copy retains only in-frame clones and omits some. Of roughly 190,000 clones listed, roughly 60% are singletons. Sequencing used CD4+ T cells sorted from blood, obtained around week 50, from a patient treated with tofacitinib. The receptor set was obtained from a human donor with alopecia areata. Each CDR3 is given with its conserved first and last residue. D genes are given only for firm matches. The listing skips clone size in some rows; elsewhere it reads once, few, many or a size class.

size	V	D	J	CDR3	DNA
.	TRBV7-2	.	TRBJ2-1	CASSSGLIEQFF	TGTGCCAGCAGCTCGGGACTGATAGAGCAGTTCTTC
once	TRBV5-6	.	TRBJ2-7	CASSLWHSYEQYF	TGTGCCAGCAGCTTGTGGCATTCCTACGAGCAGTACTTC
.	TRBV30	.	TRBJ2-6	CAWSVRATGANVLTF	TGTGCCTGGAGTGTACGGGCTACTGGGGCCAACGTCCTGACTTTC
few	TRBV27	.	TRBJ1-1	CASSYGQRGNTEAFF	TGTGCCAGCAGTTATGGACAGAGAGGGAACACTGAAGCTTTCTTT
.	TRBV9	.	TRBJ1-1	CASSVGGTNTEAFF	TGTGCCAGCAGCGTAGGCGGGACGAACACTGAAGCTTTCTTT
.	TRBV4-3	.	TRBJ1-6	CASSQDVSAGSPLHF	TGCGCCAGCAGCCAAGACGTGTCCGCCGGCTCACCCCTCCACTTT
once	TRBV5-6	TRBD2	TRBJ2-2	CASSFGLGLGGELFF	TGTGCCAGCAGCTTCGGACTAGGTTTGGGCGGGGAGCTGTTTTTT
.	TRBV5-8	TRBD1	TRBJ1-6	CATGQENNSPLHF	TGTGCCACCGGACAGGAAAATAATTCACCCCTCCACTTT
once	TRBV6-5	.	TRBJ1-2	CASSSENYGYTF	TGTGCCAGCAGCTCCGAAAACTATGGCTACACCTTC
.	TRBV29-1	.	TRBJ2-7	CSAGFNYEQYF	TGCAGCGCGGGGTTCAATTACGAGCAGTACTTC
.	TRBV5-6	.	TRBJ1-1	CASSSDLNTEAFF	TGTGCCAGCAGTTCGGACCTGAACACTGAAGCTTTCTTT
many	TRBV7-9	.	TRBJ1-2	CASSPRQGGLEGYTF	TGTGCCAGCAGCCCCCGCCAGGGAGGGCTCGAAGGCTACACCTTC
.	TRBV29-1	.	TRBJ1-2	CSVGLPLDGYTF	TGCAGCGTTGGCCTCCCCCTGGATGGCTACACCTTC
.	TRBV14	.	TRBJ2-5	CASSQVRETQYF	TGTGCCAGCAGCCAAGTGCGGGAGACCCAGTACTTC
.	TRBV25-1	.	TRBJ2-7	CASQQARVYEQYF	TGTGCCAGCCAACAGGCCAGGGTCTACGAGCAGTACTTC
few	TRBV29-1	.	TRBJ2-7	CSVEDPEGRTYEQYF	TGCAGCGTTGAAGATCCAGAAGGACGGACCTACGAGCAGTACTTC
once	TRBV4-3	TRBD1	TRBJ1-1	CASSQQTGLAATEAFF	TGCGCCAGCAGCCAACAGACAGGGTTGGCGGCGACTGAAGCTTTCTTT
.	TRBV14	.	TRBJ1-4	CASSPRAGNEKLFF	TGTGCCAGCAGCCCCCGGGCTGGTAATGAAAAACTGTTTTTT
few	TRBV4-3	.	TRBJ1-2	CASSQDGQSYGYTF	TGCGCCAGCAGCCAAGACGGGCAGTCCTATGGCTACACCTTC
.	TRBV29-1	.	TRBJ2-7	CSLPWYEQYF	TGCAGCCTCCCATGGTACGAGCAGTACTTC
few	TRBV7-6	.	TRBJ2-7	CASSPPGYEQYF	TGTGCCAGCAGCCCCCCAGGGTACGAGCAGTACTTC
few	TRBV6-5	.	TRBJ1-5	CASSYRGKDQPQHF	TGTGCCAGCAGTTACAGAGGGAAGGATCAGCCCCAGCATTTT
.	TRBV5-1	.	TRBJ2-3	CASSPPAGKGSTDTQYF	TGCGCCAGCAGCCCACCCGCGGGAAAGGGGAGCACAGATACGCAGTATTTT
.	TRBV5-6	.	TRBJ2-7	CASSLALSGAAGYEQYF	TGTGCCAGCAGCTTGGCCTTGTCAGGGGCAGCAGGCTACGAGCAGTACTTC
.	TRBV29-1	TRBD1	TRBJ2-1	CSAITGAGYNEQFF	TGCAGCGCCATCACAGGGGCTGGGTACAATGAGCAGTTCTTC
.	TRBV7-9	.	TRBJ2-2	CASSELAGVTGELFF	TGTGCCAGCAGCGAACTCGCAGGGGTAACCGGGGAGCTGTTTTTT
.	TRBV29-1	.	TRBJ2-5	CSLSVQTQETQYF	TGCAGCCTTAGCGTCCAAACTCAAGAGACCCAGTACTTC
.	TRBV7-2	.	TRBJ1-1	CASSPSFSLGRVNTEAFF	TGTGCCAGCAGCCCCTCATTTTCTTTGGGGCGAGTGAACACTGAAGCTTTCTTT
.	TRBV7-2	.	TRBJ1-5	CASSLVGSYNQPQHF	TGTGCCAGCAGCTTAGTTGGCAGCTACAATCAGCCCCAGCATTTT
.	TRBV6-6	.	TRBJ2-7	CASSPQGWEQYF	TGTGCCAGCAGTCCACAGGGCTGGGAGCAGTACTTC
.	TRBV2	.	TRBJ2-3	CASSGSGDTQYF	TGTGCCAGCAGTGGATCGGGAGATACGCAGTATTTT
.	TRBV5-1	.	TRBJ1-1	CASSPRPRADTEAFF	TGCGCCAGCAGCCCCCGGCCTAGGGCGGACACTGAAGCTTTCTTT
few	TRBV29-1	.	TRBJ2-2	CSGGQHTGELFF	TGCAGCGGCGGACAGCACACCGGGGAGCTGTTTTTT
.	TRBV29-1	.	TRBJ1-1	CSVEDVAYRANTEAFF	TGCAGCGTTGAAGATGTAGCGTACAGGGCGAACACTGAAGCTTTCTTT
.	TRBV7-2	.	TRBJ1-2	CASSLGSSPYGYTF	TGTGCCAGCAGCTTAGGGTCATCTCCCTATGGCTACACCTTC
.	TRBV5-1	TRBD2	TRBJ2-1	CASSGGLADNNEQFF	TGCGCCAGCAGCGGTGGACTAGCGGACAACAATGAGCAGTTCTTC
few	TRBV29-1	TRBD1	TRBJ1-5	CSVGTDQPQHF	TGCAGCGTAGGGACAGATCAGCCCCAGCATTTT
few	TRBV4-2	TRBD1	TRBJ1-4	CASSQATQGAFGKLFF	TGTGCCAGCAGCCAAGCCACGCAGGGGGCTTTCGGAAAACTGTTTTTT
.	TRBV30	.	TRBJ2-5	CAWSGSSGGETQYF	TGTGCCTGGAGTGGATCCAGCGGCGGCGAGACCCAGTACTTC
many	TRBV29-1	.	TRBJ2-6	CSVGRGTGANVLTF	TGCAGCGTCGGCCGGGGGACTGGGGCCAACGTCCTGACTTTC
.	TRBV30	.	TRBJ1-1	CAWSLRAGLNTEAFF	TGTGCCTGGAGCCTAAGGGCAGGGCTGAACACTGAAGCTTTCTTT
.	TRBV7-2	.	TRBJ2-6	CASSSGRPSGSGANVLTF	TGTGCCAGCAGCTCGGGACGTCCCTCGGGGTCTGGGGCCAACGTCCTGACTTTC
.	TRBV29-1	TRBD1	TRBJ1-1	CSVVEPPGTGFRSEAFF	TGCAGCGTTGTAGAGCCTCCCGGGACAGGGTTCAGGTCTGAAGCTTTCTTT
.	TRBV30	.	TRBJ2-5	CAWSGSGRHKETQYF	TGTGCCTGGAGTGGTTCGGGTCGCCACAAAGAGACCCAGTACTTC
.	TRBV5-6	.	TRBJ1-1	CASSQMWGAGNTEAFF	TGTGCCAGCAGCCAGATGTGGGGGGCTGGAAACACTGAAGCTTTCTTT
.	TRBV30	TRBD1	TRBJ2-7	CAWNRVSRTGSKEQYF	TGTGCCTGGAACCGCGTCTCCCGGACAGGGTCGAAGGAGCAGTACTTC
.	TRBV29-1	.	TRBJ2-5	CSAGKGVRETQYF	TGCAGCGCTGGGAAGGGGGTACGGGAGACCCAGTACTTC
.	TRBV30	.	TRBJ1-2	CAWSGQVDGYTF	TGTGCCTGGAGTGGGCAGGTGGATGGCTACACCTTC
.	TRBV4-1	TRBD2	TRBJ2-2	CASSQEWTSGRANTGELFF	TGCGCCAGCAGCCAAGAATGGACTAGCGGGAGAGCGAACACCGGGGAGCTGTTTTTT
few	TRBV27	.	TRBJ1-2	CASSNGALYGYTF	TGTGCCAGCAGCAACGGGGCCCTCTATGGCTACACCTTC
few	TRBV2	.	TRBJ2-5	CASLQRRPAETQYF	TGTGCCAGCCTACAGCGCAGACCTGCGGAGACCCAGTACTTC
.	TRBV30	.	TRBJ2-6	CAWSYRTGLLHGQQESGANVLTF	TGTGCCTGGAGTTACCGAACGGGCCTACTCCACGGACAGCAGGAGTCTGGGGCCAACGTCCTGACTTTC